The 30 T cell receptor beta chains below were found in one sample sequenced in a study of naive and memory T cell subsets. Study outcomes and limitations: A few larger clonotypes appeared in naive repertoires, especially CD8, possibly memory cells re-expressing CD45RA.

No antigen has been assigned to these receptors. An equimolar mix of two oligonucleotides served as the beta constant-region primer for TRBC1 and TRBC2. Four rounds of PCR amplified the ligated cDNA using nested alpha and beta constant-region primers plus SP2. Using its own MiXCR run on the UMI-ligation and nested PCR reads, TCRdb lists one record per CDR3 protein. The sample lists about 150,000 distinct CDR3 sequences; 22% were seen once. The specimen sequenced was naive CD4+ T cells from blood. These receptors were collected from a human donor in good health.

The V call is TRBV28, the J call TRBJ2-7; the D gene is possibly TRBD2 (6 bases). V lost 7 bases, J lost 5 bases, and 15 bases lay in between. Looked up from germline, CDR1 is MDHEN and CDR2 is SYDVKM. There are 13 residues in the CDR3. The DNA for the CDR3 is TGTGCCAGCAACAATCTAGCGTTCAACGAGCAGTACTTC. It is translated as CASNNLAFNEQYF.

This clonotype turned up a few times. The V gene is TRBV7-8, the J gene TRBJ1-2, with TRBD1 matching over 8 bases. V shed 5 bases and J 11 bases; nucleotides not matched to a gene: 10. Looked up from germline, CDR1 is SGHVS and CDR2 is FQNEAQ. This CDR3 comprises 13 residues. CDR3 sequence: CASSTRTGSGYTF. Written as DNA, the CDR3 is TGTGCCAGCAGCACCCGGACAGGGTCCGGGTACACCTTC.

This clonotype was counted many times. This chain uses TRBV20-1 with TRBJ1-5; D perhaps matches TRBD1 (6 bases). Germline lookup yields CDR1 DFQATT and CDR2 SNEGSKA (reference sequence). The V and J ends lost 3 bases and 1 base respectively, with 10 bases between them. This CDR3 is 14 amino acids long. The DNA of the CDR3 is TGCAGTGCTAGCGCAGGGGTCAGCAATCAGCCCCAGCATTTT. Its translation is CSASAGVSNQPQHF.

J is TRBJ1-5 and V is TRBV27; D call uncertain. V was pared by 1 base and J by 2 bases, with 6 bases between. The germline CDR1 and CDR2 sequences are MNHEY and SMNVEV (reference sequence). There are 14 residues in the CDR3. CDR3 region: CASSLYNGNQPQHF. CDR3 in DNA: TGTGCCAGCAGTTTATATAATGGCAATCAGCCCCAGCATTTT.

The genes are TRBV6-5 and TRBJ2-6; the match to TRBD1 covers 7 bases. The germline V gene encodes CDR1 MNHEY and CDR2 SVGAGI. Germline trimming cut 7 bases from V and 0 bases from J; bases unmatched to any gene: 15. This CDR3 spans 19 amino acids. This chain's CDR3 is CASIHRGSGPSSGANVLTF. In DNA, the CDR3 is TGTGCCAGCATCCACAGGGGATCAGGTCCGAGCTCTGGGGCCAACGTCCTGACTTTC.

This clonotype has only a few counts. The chain uses TRBV29-1 and TRBJ1-2; TRBD1 aligns across 9 bases. V lost 6 bases, J lost 1 base, and 18 bases stayed unmatched. The length of the CDR3 is 18 residues. Germline V gene data show CDR1 as SQVTM and CDR2 as ANQGSEA. CDR3: CSVTHPGGETGGNYGYTF. The CDR3 nucleotides read TGCAGCGTCACCCACCCCGGGGGAGAGACAGGGGGTAACTATGGCTACACCTTC. Full variable domain (rest looked up from reference TRBV29-1 and TRBJ1-2): SAVISQKPSRDICQRGTSLTIQCQVDSQVTMMFWYRQQPGQSLTLIATANQGSEATYESGFVIDKFPISRPNLTFSTLTVSNMSPEDSSIYLCSVTHPGGETGGNYGYTFGSGTRLTVV.

The rearrangement joins TRBV6-2 or TRBV6-3 to TRBJ2-7; 11 bases line up with TRBD2. The CDR3 is 16 residues long. Germline V gene lookup returns CDR1 MNHEY and CDR2 SVGEGT. V was pared by 5 bases and J by 2 bases, with 8 bases of the junction left unmatched. The CDR3 DNA reads TGTGCCAGCAGTACCCCGGGACTAGCGGTACCCTACGAGCAGTACTTC. As protein: CASSTPGLAVPYEQYF.

This clonotype was found many times. This chain links TRBV4-1 with TRBJ2-1, with 9 bases identical to TRBD2. The CDR3 is 17 residues long. V shed 2 bases and J 0 bases; nucleotides not matched to a gene: 5. Germline-derived CDR1 and CDR2 are MGHRA and YSYEKL. The CDR3 DNA reads as TGCGCCAGCAGCCAAATCCTAGCGGGACTCTCCTACAATGAGCAGTTCTTC. It specifies CASSQILAGLSYNEQFF.

The table lists this clonotype with a few counts. The chain couples TRBV29-1 to TRBJ1-4; maybe TRBD1 (6 bases). The CDR3 is made up of 13 amino acids. Trimming removed 4 bases at V and 6 bases at J, with 12 bases between. CDR1 and CDR2 from the germline V gene are SQVTM and ANQGSEA. CDR3 sequence (DNA): TGCAGCGTTGGCCAGGGGTTTCATGAAAAACTGTTTTTT. Its protein product is CSVGQGFHEKLFF.

This clonotype has a handful of counts. This chain links TRBV29-1 with TRBJ2-4, with D unresolved. Germline values: CDR1 SQVTM, CDR2 ANQGSEA. The CDR3 has 17 amino acids. Trimming removed 0 bases from V and 1 base from J, with 16 bases in between. Here the CDR3 reads CSVEDGWGNMAKNIQYF. The DNA for the CDR3 is TGCAGCGTTGAAGACGGGTGGGGAAATATGGCCAAAAACATTCAGTACTTC.

This clonotype showed up just a few times. The CDR3 coding sequence is TGTGCCAGCACCCCCGCTAGCGCCACATCCTACGAGCAGTACTTC. It yields the protein CASTPASATSYEQYF. J is TRBJ2-7 and V is TRBV6-6, with D perhaps TRBD2 (6 bases). The V end lost 7 bases, the J end lost 1 base, and 17 bases lay between the germline ends. The CDR3 has 15 amino acids. Germline lookup yields CDR1 MNHNY and CDR2 SVGAGI (reference sequence).

This clonotype was counted between two and nine times. The V gene is TRBV28, the J gene TRBJ1-2, with 12 bases matching TRBD1. CDR1 is MDHEN, CDR2 SYDVKM, per germline. CDR3 length: 15 residues. V trimming: 5 bases; J trimming: 5 bases; junction bases outside the gene matches: 6. DNA of the CDR3: TGTGCCAGCAGTCGCGAGGGACAGGGGGCTTATGGCTACACCTTC. Protein product: CASSREGQGAYGYTF.

The chain combines TRBV28 with TRBJ1-2, with 8 nucleotides matching TRBD1. V was clipped by 8 bases and J by 2 bases; unmatched bases: 1. Germline-derived CDR1 and CDR2 are MDHEN and SYDVKM. The CDR3 length is 12 residues. In nucleotides, the CDR3 is TGTGCCAGCCGACAGGGGAACTATGGCTACACCTTC. It yields the protein CASRQGNYGYTF.

This clonotype was seen a few times. The chain joins TRBV18 to TRBJ2-3; D unresolved. Germline V CDR1 and CDR2: KGHSH, LQKENI. This CDR3 is 15 amino acids long. Trimming took off 6 bases at V and 0 bases at J, with 13 bases between the two ends. CDR3 nucleotide sequence: TGTGCCAGCTCCCCGGTCAAACCTAGCACAGATACGCAGTATTTT. It translates to CASSPVKPSTDTQYF.

This clonotype was seen a handful of times. The chain recombines TRBV10-3 with TRBJ2-7; D is uncertain. V was pared by 2 bases and J by 1 base, with 3 bases between. The V gene's germline CDR1 is ENHRY and CDR2 SYGVKD. This CDR3 is built from 12 residues. This chain's CDR3 is CAISEGSYEQYF. The CDR3 coding sequence is TGTGCCATCAGTGAGGGTTCCTACGAGCAGTACTTC.

This clonotype was counted between two and nine times. The rearrangement uses TRBV28 and TRBJ2-2; maybe TRBD1 (5 bases). CDR1 MDHEN and CDR2 SYDVKM come from the germline V gene. The germline V and J ends were trimmed by 5 bases and 4 bases, with 14 bases remaining between them. The CDR3 loop spans 15 amino acids. CDR3 sequence: CASSPLRDLTGELFF. As DNA, the CDR3 is TGTGCCAGCAGTCCCCTCAGGGATCTCACCGGGGAGCTGTTTTTT.

This clonotype came up a few times. The chain joins TRBV12-3 or TRBV12-4 to TRBJ2-1; a possible D gene is TRBD2 (6 bases). The CDR3 sequence is 14 residues long. Trimming took 7 bases from V and 7 from J, leaving 17 bases between them. The CDR3: CASILVPAGNEQFF. CDR3 nucleotides: TGTGCCAGCATCCTTGTACCCGCGGGAAATGAGCAGTTCTTC.

The V and J genes are TRBV7-9 and TRBJ2-7, with D possibly TRBD1 on 5 matching bases. Germline CDR1 and CDR2: SEHNR and FQNEAQ (reference sequence). The CDR3 spans 11 residues. V was shortened by 5 bases and J by 5 bases, with 7 bases between the two germline ends. CDR3 sequence: CASSPRDEQYF. In DNA, the CDR3 is TGTGCCAGCAGCCCCAGGGACGAGCAGTACTTC.

In its sample, this clonotype was seen a few times. DNA for the CDR3: TGCAGTTCTAAAAGCGGGCCCCTCTTGGAGACCCAGTACTTC. Amino acids: CSSKSGPLLETQYF. This chain links TRBV20-1 with TRBJ2-5; weak D call: TRBD2 (6 bases). This CDR3 region has 14 residues. CDR1 is DFQATT, CDR2 SNEGSKA, per germline (reference sequence). V was pared by 8 bases and J by 5 bases, with 21 bases between.

This rearrangement joins TRBV7-2 to TRBJ2-1; 8 bases map to TRBD1. CDR1 SGHTA and CDR2 FQGNSA come from the germline V gene. V was clipped by 2 bases and J by 6 bases; unmatched bases: 6. CDR3 length: 15 residues. The CDR3 DNA sequence: TGTGCCAGCAGCTTATTTCAGGGGGCGGTCAATGAGCAGTTCTTC. It is translated as CASSLFQGAVNEQFF. Full variable domain (missing parts from reference TRBV7-2 and TRBJ2-1): GAGVSQSPSNKVTEKGKDVELRCDPISGHTALYWYRQSLGQGLEFLIYFQGNSAPDKSGLPSDRFSAERTGGSVSTLTIQRTQQEDSAVYLCASSLFQGAVNEQFFGPGTRLTVL.

This clonotype has a handful of counts. The chain recombines TRBV6-6 with TRBJ2-7, with 11 bases aligning to TRBD2. This CDR3 contains 14 residues. In germline, CDR1 is MNHNY, CDR2 SVGAGI (reference sequence). The ends lost 5 bases at V and 2 bases at J; junction bases unmatched: 2. The CDR3 DNA sequence: TGTGCCAGCAGTGGACTAGCGGGTGCCTACGAGCAGTACTTC. Protein: CASSGLAGAYEQYF.

This rearrangement joins TRBV12-3 or TRBV12-4 to TRBJ1-5; possibly TRBD1 for D (5 bases). The CDR3 consists of 13 residues. The ends were cut back, 5 bases at V and 6 bases at J, with 11 bases in the middle. CDR3 protein: CASSQQAIQPQHF. The CDR3 DNA reads as TGTGCCAGCAGTCAACAGGCGATTCAGCCCCAGCATTTT.

This clonotype was picked up a small number of times. The chain has TRBV24-1 and TRBJ2-7, with D maybe TRBD2 (5 bases). The germline CDR1 and CDR2 sequences are KGHDR and SFDVKD. The CDR3 is made up of 16 amino acids. V was pared by 9 bases and J by 6 bases, with 26 bases between. CDR3 loop: CATRQVTGIDACEQYF. DNA for the CDR3: TGTGCCACCCGTCAGGTTACCGGGATTGATGCTTGCGAGCAGTACTTC.

This clonotype has a handful of counts. J is TRBJ1-1 and V is TRBV7-9; D gene uncertain. Trimming shortened V by 0 bases and J by 4 bases, and 6 bases separated the two germline ends. This CDR3 contains 13 residues. Germline loops: CDR1 SEHNR, CDR2 FQNEAQ (reference sequence). The CDR3 protein is CASSLAVGTEAFF. CDR3 coding DNA: TGTGCCAGCAGCTTAGCCGTCGGCACTGAAGCTTTCTTT.

The V gene is TRBV10-2, the J gene TRBJ2-3; D is unresolved. The V end lost 0 bases, the J end lost 2 bases, and 21 bases lay between the germline ends. The CDR3 has 19 residues. In germline, CDR1 is WSHSY, CDR2 SAAADI. CDR3 protein: CASSESPYRSLNNTDTQYF. The CDR3 nucleotides are TGCGCCAGCAGTGAGTCCCCTTACAGATCCCTAAATAACACAGATACGCAGTATTTT.

V usage is TRBV7-6 and J usage is TRBJ2-1; D remains ambiguous. Germline V gene data show CDR1 as SGHVS and CDR2 as FNYEAQ. The ends were cut back, 1 base at V and 7 bases at J, with 11 bases in the middle. This CDR3 comprises 14 residues. The CDR3 loop reads CASSLGLQTNEQFF. The CDR3 nucleotides read TGTGCCAGCAGCTTAGGGCTCCAGACGAATGAGCAGTTCTTC.

This chain joins TRBV2 and TRBJ2-2; 8 bases line up with TRBD1. The CDR3 consists of 15 residues. V was clipped by 6 bases and J by 4 bases; unmatched bases: 7. Germline CDR1 SNHLY, CDR2 FYNNEI. In nucleotides, the CDR3 is TGTGCCAGCAGGACCAGGGGGCAGGGCACCGGGGAGCTGTTTTTT. Amino acids: CASRTRGQGTGELFF.

This clonotype was detected only a few times. This sequence joins TRBV6-5 and TRBJ1-1; TRBD1 might be the D (5 bases). The CDR3 totals 15 residues. Germline V gene data show CDR1 as MNHEY and CDR2 as SVGAGI. Trimming pared 2 bases from V and 0 bases from J, leaving 10 bases between. The DNA of the CDR3 is TGTGCCAGCAGTTACAACAGGAAAATGAACACTGAAGCTTTCTTT. Amino acids: CASSYNRKMNTEAFF.

This clonotype was recorded a few times. The CDR3 sequence is CASSPGGQETQYF. The CDR3 bases are TGTGCCAGCTCACCAGGGGGCCAGGAGACCCAGTACTTC. The rearrangement links TRBV18 to TRBJ2-5; tentatively, D is TRBD1 (6 bases). The V gene lost 2 bases and the J gene lost 5 bases, with 9 bases spanning the gap. The CDR3 spans 13 residues. Germline lookup yields CDR1 KGHSH and CDR2 LQKENI.

The V call is TRBV7-8, the J call TRBJ2-1; tentatively, D is TRBD1 (6 bases). CDR3 length: 15 residues. The V end was cut by 2 bases, the J end by 12 bases, with 20 bases between. Germline CDR1 SGHVS, CDR2 FQNEAQ. This chain's CDR3 is CASSLPGQRSYGQFF. The CDR3, as DNA: TGTGCCAGCAGCTTACCGGGACAAAGGTCGTATGGGCAGTTCTTC.